What follows are 25 T cell receptor beta chains derived from one specimen sequenced in a study of blood T cells in healthy people across ages. The second PCR ran about 7 to 12 cycles with a sample-barcoded 5' primer and J-beta primers. TCRdb re-called the 5' RACE reads with MiXCR, one entry per CDR3 protein. This table has over 1,300,000 distinct CDR3 sequences, roughly 64% appearing once. The sequencing sample was made of blood. The source is a man in his late teens or twenties in good health.

The V and J genes are TRBV4-1 and TRBJ1-2; 9 bases are a match to TRBD1. With V trimmed by 3 bases and J by 3 bases, 8 bases remained unmatched. Germline V gene lookup returns CDR1 MGHRA and CDR2 YSYEKL. The CDR3 loop spans 16 amino acids. The CDR3 nucleotides are TGCGCCAGCAGCCACTTAGGGGGACAGGGAGACTATGGCTACACCTTC. Its protein product is CASSHLGGQGDYGYTF.

This chain joins TRBV29-1 and TRBJ1-1; D not certain. CDR3 size: 11 residues. Trimming cost V 7 bases and J 3 bases, with 9 bases left between them. Germline-derived CDR1 and CDR2 are SQVTM and ANQGSEA. The CDR3 coding sequence is TGCAGCGCTGATACGTACACTGAAGCTTTCTTT. Protein product: CSADTYTEAFF.

The V and J genes are TRBV12-3 or TRBV12-4 and TRBJ2-1; D may match TRBD1 or TRBD2 (6 bases each). The CDR3 is 12 residues long. V shed 5 bases and J shed 9 bases, with 11 bases lying between them. The CDR3 loop is CASSPGGLEQFF. For the CDR3, the DNA is TGTGCCAGCAGTCCCGGGGGCCTTGAGCAGTTCTTC.

The chain's CDR3 is CASSSLTRGVLEQYF. CDR3 nucleotide sequence: TGTGCCAGCAGCTCCTTGACCAGGGGGGTCCTCGAGCAGTACTTC. The V call is TRBV21-1, the J call TRBJ2-5; TRBD1 was called by the table and not checked on the DNA. The J call is doubtful: the DNA matches TRBJ2-7 better. TRBV21-1 is labeled a pseudogene. This CDR3 is built from 15 residues.

V and J are TRBV7-8 and TRBJ2-5; D uncertain. The DNA end is a closer match to TRBJ2-7, so the J assignment may be wrong. CDR1 and CDR2 from the germline V gene are SGHVS and FQNEAQ. The CDR3 is 16 residues long. The CDR3 here is CASSLWQEPQPNEQYF. The CDR3, as DNA: TGTGCCAGCAGCTTGTGGCAGGAACCCCAACCAAACGAGCAGTACTTC.

This clonotype was counted a single time. The CDR3 DNA is TGTGCCAGCAGCTTAGGCCACGGGGGCTTCGGAAACACCATATATTTT. Translated: CASSLGHGGFGNTIYF. The genes are TRBV7-8 and TRBJ1-3, with D perhaps matching TRBD1 (6 bases). Germline V lookup: CDR1 SGHVS, CDR2 FQNEAQ. The CDR3 runs to 16 residues. Trimming removed 1 base at V and 4 bases at J, with 14 bases between.

This clonotype was counted between two and nine times. The chain links TRBV20-1 to TRBJ1-2; D remains unclear. Germline CDR1 DFQATT, CDR2 SNEGSKA (reference sequence). This CDR3 is 13 amino acids long. V lost 1 base and J 3 bases, leaving 9 bases between the germline ends. This chain's CDR3 is CSARVAPDYGYTF. CDR3 bases: TGCAGTGCTAGAGTTGCCCCGGACTATGGCTACACCTTC.

The table lists this clonotype with a few counts. The V gene is TRBV4-3, the J gene TRBJ1-6; D is ambiguous. The CDR3 runs 14 residues. Between the trimmed V and J ends, which lost 3 bases and 7 bases, there was a span of 10 bases. CDR1 and CDR2 (germline): LGHNA, YSLEER. Here the CDR3 DNA reads TGCGCCAGCAGCCAGGAGGAGGCGAATTCACCCCTCCACTTT. Protein product: CASSQEEANSPLHF.

The J gene is TRBJ2-1, the V gene TRBV6-1, with 8 bases lining up with TRBD1. This CDR3 spans 15 amino acids. Germline-derived CDR1 and CDR2 are MNHNS and SASEGT. Losses at the gene ends were 6 bases for V and 4 bases for J; bases not matched to a gene: 8. The CDR3 loop is CASRGQDLFYNEQFF. CDR3 DNA: TGTGCCAGCAGGGGACAGGACCTATTTTACAATGAGCAGTTCTTC.

The rearrangement links TRBV11-2 to TRBJ2-1; D unclear. Per germline, CDR1 SGHAT and CDR2 FQNNGV. The CDR3 runs 16 residues. The V and J ends lost 1 base and 2 bases respectively, with 12 bases between them. CDR3 residues: CASSLGRAQTYNEQFF. DNA for the CDR3: TGTGCCAGCAGCTTAGGACGAGCACAAACCTACAATGAGCAGTTCTTC.

This clonotype was seen many times. Here the CDR3 DNA reads TGCGCCAGCAGCCAATTGGGACGGGACGACGAGCAGTACTTC. It encodes CASSQLGRDDEQYF. The chain couples TRBV4-1 to TRBJ2-7; D is tentatively TRBD1 or TRBD2 (5 bases each). The CDR3 consists of 14 residues. Germline V gene sequence: CDR1 MGHRA, CDR2 YSYEKL. Trimming cost V 2 bases and J 5 bases, with 13 bases left between them.

V is TRBV30 and J is TRBJ2-1; 7 bases are shared with TRBD2. Germline trimming cut 5 bases from V and 8 bases from J; bases unmatched to any gene: 12. The CDR3 extends over 14 amino acids. Germline lookup yields CDR1 GTSNPN and CDR2 SVGIG (reference sequence). The CDR3 DNA sequence: TGTGCCTGGTCCCTGGAGGGAGGGCGAGATGAGCAGTTCTTC. Protein product: CAWSLEGGRDEQFF.

This clonotype has more than one count but fewer than ten. The rearrangement joins TRBV4-1 to TRBJ2-1; 7 bases line up with TRBD1. Germline V lookup: CDR1 MGHRA, CDR2 YSYEKL. The CDR3 spans 15 residues. J gave up 4 bases and V 3 bases, and 6 bases lay outside the gene matches. The CDR3 bases are TGCGCCAGCAGCCATGACTTGGGACAGTACAATGAGCAGTTCTTC. Protein: CASSHDLGQYNEQFF.

This chain connects TRBV27 to TRBJ2-1; 12 bases agree with TRBD2. V lost 6 bases and J lost 6; bases outside the gene matches: 6. The germline gives CDR1 MNHEY, CDR2 SMNVEV (reference sequence). The CDR3 extends over 15 amino acids. CDR3 DNA sequence: TGTGCCAGCAGCCATGGGACTAGCGGGTTCAATGAGCAGTTCTTC. Its protein product is CASSHGTSGFNEQFF.

The rearrangement links TRBV20-1 to TRBJ2-1, with TRBD2 matching 10 bases. TRBJ2-7 matches the DNA end more closely, so the J call is doubtful. The CDR3 length is 14 residues. The germline gives CDR1 DFQATT, CDR2 SNEGSKA (reference sequence). In nucleotides, the CDR3 is TGCAGTGCCGCTCCTAGCGGGGGCTACAATGAGCAGTACTTC. Translation gives CSAAPSGGYNEQYF.

The chain is built from TRBV6-5 and TRBJ2-5, with D possibly TRBD1 on 5 matching bases. Near its end, the DNA agrees better with TRBJ2-7, so the J call may be wrong. CDR1 and CDR2 (germline): MNHEY, SVGAGI. The CDR3 sequence is 14 residues long. The CDR3 loop is CASSYDRGDYEQYF. The CDR3 DNA is TGTGCCAGCAGTTACGACAGAGGAGACTACGAGCAGTACTTC.

The chain is built from TRBV20-1 and TRBJ2-7, with TRBD1 matching 8 bases. V lost 0 bases and J lost 3; bases outside the gene matches: 7. Germline CDR1 is DFQATT and CDR2 is SNEGSKA (reference sequence). The CDR3 spans 15 residues. CDR3 sequence (DNA): TGCAGTGCTAGAGATGAGACAGGGGAACACTACGAGCAGTACTTC. It codes for CSARDETGEHYEQYF.

In DNA form, the CDR3 reads TGCAGTGCTAGAGATGGAGCGGCCGCGAACACCGGGGAGCTGTTTTTT. Translated: CSARDGAAANTGELFF. The rearrangement uses TRBV20-1 and TRBJ2-2, with D tentatively TRBD2 (5 bases). V was pared by 0 bases and J by 0 bases, with 11 bases between. There are 16 residues in the CDR3. The V gene's germline CDR1 is DFQATT and CDR2 SNEGSKA (reference sequence).

This rearrangement joins TRBV7-2 to TRBJ2-1; D is perhaps TRBD1 (7 bases). Trimming took 0 bases from V and 1 from J, leaving 10 bases between them. Germline-derived CDR1 and CDR2 are SGHTA and FQGNSA. The CDR3 length is 16 residues. CDR3 in amino acids: CASSLAQGRSYNEQFF. The CDR3, as DNA: TGTGCCAGCAGCTTAGCACAGGGGAGGTCCTACAATGAGCAGTTCTTC.

The chain recombines TRBV4-1 with TRBJ2-7; tentatively, D is TRBD1 (6 bases). CDR1 MGHRA and CDR2 YSYEKL come from the germline V gene. V lost 5 bases and J lost 4, with 18 bases in between. The CDR3 contains 15 residues. The CDR3 DNA reads TGCGCCAGCAGCGAGACAGGAGACCTATCGTACGAGCAGTACTTC. As protein: CASSETGDLSYEQYF.

This clonotype has only a few counts. The chain joins TRBV7-6 to TRBJ2-7, with 10 positions matching TRBD2. The germline CDR1 and CDR2 sequences are SGHVS and FNYEAQ. The junction had 15 bases not matched to a gene; V was cut back by 6 bases and J by 7 bases. The CDR3 has 16 amino acids. CDR3 protein: CASSSLKRGGLGEQYF. As DNA, the CDR3 is TGTGCCAGCAGTTCCCTTAAGCGGGGGGGCTTGGGAGAGCAGTACTTC.

The V gene is TRBV4-3, the J gene TRBJ2-3, with a possible D match to TRBD2 (5 bases). The germline gives CDR1 LGHNA, CDR2 YSLEER. The CDR3 is 15 amino acids. The germline V and J ends were trimmed by 0 bases and 2 bases, with 9 bases remaining between them. The CDR3 reads CASSQDEGLTDTQYF. The DNA of the CDR3 is TGCGCCAGCAGCCAAGACGAGGGCCTCACAGATACGCAGTATTTT.

The chain combines TRBV29-1 with TRBJ2-1; D might be TRBD2 (6 bases). V lost 4 bases and J 9 bases, leaving 22 bases between the germline ends. The CDR3 length is 15 residues. Germline V lookup: CDR1 SQVTM, CDR2 ANQGSEA. CDR3 sequence (DNA): TGCAGCGTTGTGCCCCCGGGACCAGCGGGTGGTGAGCAGTTCTTC. Translation gives CSVVPPGPAGGEQFF.

The chain uses TRBV6-5 and TRBJ2-4; possibly TRBD1 or TRBD2 for D (5 bases each). Germline V gene sequence: CDR1 MNHEY, CDR2 SVGAGI. Between the trimmed V and J ends, which lost 6 bases and 6 bases, there was a span of 15 bases. The CDR3 is 14 residues long. The CDR3 region has the DNA TGTGCCAGCAGACTTAAGGTTGGGGGAAACATTCAGTACTTC. Its protein is CASRLKVGGNIQYF.

The rearrangement links TRBV6-2 or TRBV6-3 to TRBJ2-5; D remains ambiguous. V lost 0 bases, J lost 2 bases, and 7 bases lay in between. The germline CDR1 and CDR2 sequences are MNHEY and SVGEGT. The CDR3 length is 14 residues. This CDR3 reads CASSYSYNQETQYF. CDR3 sequence (DNA): TGTGCCAGCAGTTACTCGTACAATCAAGAGACCCAGTACTTC.